This T cell receptor beta chain originates from a study of blood T cell repertoires in COVID-19. Study context: Material from acute and convalescent COVID-19 was sourced from the United States, Italy and Spain.

The V gene's germline CDR1 is LGHNA and CDR2 YSLEER. Trimming removed 2 bases from V and 2 bases from J; junction bases left unmatched: 8. The CDR3 covers 16 residues. Original methodology: Scientists estimated how many nucleated cells there were by amplifying reference gene primers. Measured with immunoSEQ multiplex PCR; TCRdb has only the in-frame clones, and not every one. For V, J and clone size, that table is used; D and trimming come from the DNA. The sample records about 410,000 clones, approximately 91% being singletons. The rearrangement links TRBV4-3 to TRBJ1-2, with 7 nucleotides matching TRBD1. The receptor was derived from a middle-aged woman with COVID-19, enrolled during active disease. Material: peripheral blood. DNA for the CDR3: TGCGCCAGCAGCCAACTTGGACAGGAGGTGAACTATGGCTACACCTTC. Translation: CASSQLGQEVNYGYTF.